What follows describes a single TCR beta chain. Its antigen is not known. V lost 10 bases to trimming and J lost 6 bases; unmatched junction nucleotides: 12. The CDR3 runs to 14 residues. Germline CDR1 and CDR2: ENHRY and SYGVKD. PBMCs, at least 7 million per sample, were isolated. This specimen comes from a study of blood T cells in healthy people across ages. Overall study results and limits: Correlation between TCR beta diversity and naive T cell percentage was strong.

A sample-barcoded 5' primer and a J-beta primer mix were used in a second PCR of roughly 7 to 11 cycles. MiXCR, run by TCRdb on the 5' RACE reads, gives a single entry per CDR3 protein. The data hold approximately 2,000,000 distinct CDR3 sequences, with 39% observed a single time. This chain joins TRBV10-3 and TRBJ2-3; TRBD2 agrees at 8 bases. The TCR originated in a human donor in good health. Input material: blood. CDR3 nucleotide sequence: TGTGCCACGCACCCCGGGGGGGCTAGGGATACGCAGTATTTT. The encoded protein is CATHPGGARDTQYF.